A single sample gave rise to the 30 T cell receptor beta chains below, sequenced in a study of blood T cell repertoires in COVID-19. Some clones are missing from TCRdb's copy, which holds only in-frame ones; the method was immunoSEQ multiplex PCR. The profile shows about 200,000 clones, over 75% of them singletons. The sample taken for sequencing was peripheral blood. These receptors came from a man aged 45 to 65 with acute or convalescent COVID-19.

V is TRBV10-2 and J is TRBJ2-1; 13 bases match TRBD2. V lost 6 bases to trimming and J lost 10 bases; unmatched junction nucleotides: 12. Germline CDR1 reads WSHSY; CDR2 reads SAAADI. The CDR3 consists of 16 residues. The CDR3 coding sequence is TGCGCCAGCAGCGCGGGACTAGCGGGGAGGGCCTACGAGCAGTTCTTC. The encoded protein is CASSAGLAGRAYEQFF.

The V gene is TRBV7-2, the J gene TRBJ2-7, with TRBD2 as a possible D gene (5 bases). This CDR3 has 14 amino acids. Germline V gives CDR1 SGHTA, CDR2 FQGNSA. Trimming removed 4 bases at V and 2 bases at J, with 12 bases between. For the CDR3, the DNA is TGTGCCAGCAGCTCCAGGACTGGTCCCTACGAGCAGTACTTC. The encoded protein is CASSSRTGPYEQYF. Using reference TRBV7-2 and TRBJ2-7 for the parts outside the CDR3, the full variable domain is GAGVSQSPSNKVTEKGKDVELRCDPISGHTALYWYRQSLGQGLEFLIYFQGNSAPDKSGLPSDRFSAERTGGSVSTLTIQRTQQEDSAVYLCASSSRTGPYEQYFGPGTRLTVT.

This chain uses TRBV27 with TRBJ2-7; 8 nucleotides align to TRBD1. The CDR3 is made up of 15 amino acids. Per germline, CDR1 MNHEY and CDR2 SMNVEV (reference sequence). V gave up 5 bases and J gave up 7 bases; unmatched junction bases: 13. CDR3 sequence: CASSASGGAKNEQYF. Here the CDR3 DNA reads TGTGCCAGCAGTGCGTCAGGGGGCGCGAAAAATGAGCAGTACTTC.

This chain connects TRBV7-9 to TRBJ1-1; TRBD1 matches 8 bases. J gave up 8 bases and V 5 bases, and 10 bases lay outside the gene matches. The CDR3 totals 14 residues. Germline-derived CDR1 and CDR2 are SEHNR and FQNEAQ (reference sequence). Here the CDR3 DNA reads TGTGCCAGCAGCCCACCCGACAGGGGTCTCGAAGCTTTCTTT. Residues: CASSPPDRGLEAFF.

V usage is TRBV28 and J usage is TRBJ1-6; 7 nucleotides agree with TRBD1. Looked up from germline, CDR1 is MDHEN and CDR2 is SYDVKM. The V and J ends lost 6 bases and 8 bases, in that order; junction bases with no gene match: 10. The CDR3 runs to 15 residues. CDR3 DNA sequence: TGTGCCAGCAGCAAGACAGGGCATGTGGATTCACCCCTCCACTTT. This gives the protein CASSKTGHVDSPLHF.

The chain links TRBV6-5 to TRBJ1-2, with TRBD1 as a possible D gene (6 bases). Trimming shortened V by 4 bases and J by 8 bases, and 14 bases separated the two germline ends. The CDR3 runs to 13 residues. Germline CDR1 reads MNHEY; CDR2 reads SVGAGI. This CDR3 is CASSWGGTQGYTF. The DNA for the CDR3 is TGTGCCAGCAGTTGGGGGGGCACGCAGGGCTACACCTTC.

V usage is TRBV7-9 and J usage is TRBJ2-2; 8 nucleotides agree with TRBD2. The germline V gene encodes CDR1 SEHNR and CDR2 FQNEAQ (reference sequence). With 7 bases clipped from V and 8 bases from J, the junction kept 12 bases outside the gene matches. The CDR3 covers 15 residues. This CDR3 reads CASTLSSGIFGELFF. As DNA, the CDR3 is TGTGCCAGCACCCTGAGTAGCGGGATTTTTGGGGAGCTGTTTTTT.

In its sample, this clone was seen once. V usage is TRBV7-2 and J usage is TRBJ1-6; D possibly corresponds to TRBD1 (6 bases). This CDR3 contains 15 residues. V was shortened by 5 bases and J by 4 bases, with 12 bases between the two germline ends. The germline V gene encodes CDR1 SGHTA and CDR2 FQGNSA. The CDR3 DNA sequence: TGTGCCAGCAGCGCTTCACAGGGTTATAATTCACCCCTCCACTTT. Protein product: CASSASQGYNSPLHF.

The V gene is TRBV4-1, the J gene TRBJ2-7; a possible D gene is TRBD1 (5 bases). Germline V lookup: CDR1 MGHRA, CDR2 YSYEKL. The V end lost 0 bases, the J end lost 3 bases, and 12 bases lay between the germline ends. The CDR3 covers 15 residues. The CDR3 sequence is CASSQDRQRGYEQYF. CDR3 bases: TGCGCCAGCAGCCAAGATAGACAGAGAGGCTACGAGCAGTACTTC.

V usage is TRBV19 and J usage is TRBJ1-3; 8 bases agree with TRBD1. The CDR3 sequence is 13 residues long. V lost 8 bases, J lost 4 bases, and 4 bases stayed unmatched. CDR1 and CDR2 (germline): LNHDA, SQIVND (reference sequence). The CDR3 sequence: CASQGAGGNTIYF. The DNA for the CDR3 is TGTGCCAGTCAGGGGGCAGGAGGAAACACCATATATTTT.

The J gene is TRBJ1-5, the V gene TRBV6-5; D is undetermined. The V gene lost 6 bases and the J gene lost 5 bases, with 11 bases spanning the gap. The CDR3 is made up of 13 amino acids. In germline, CDR1 is MNHEY, CDR2 SVGAGI. The CDR3 is CASRETYYQPQHF. CDR3 bases: TGTGCCAGCAGGGAGACTTATTATCAGCCCCAGCATTTT.

This rearrangement joins TRBV2 to TRBJ2-3; D uncertain. V lost 2 bases to trimming and J lost 9 bases, with 6 bases between them. The CDR3 is 11 residues long. Germline CDR1 is SNHLY and CDR2 is FYNNEI. The CDR3, as DNA: TGTGCCAGCAGTGAACTTATGACGCAGTATTTT. Translation: CASSELMTQYF.

The CDR3 loop reads CASSYLTQGAEAFF. The CDR3 DNA reads as TGTGCCAGCAGTTACCTAACACAGGGGGCTGAAGCTTTCTTT. This sequence joins TRBV6-5 and TRBJ1-1, with TRBD1 identical over 8 bases. Germline V lookup: CDR1 MNHEY, CDR2 SVGAGI. The CDR3 sequence is 14 residues long. V was pared by 2 bases and J by 6 bases, with 5 bases of the junction left unmatched.

V is TRBV19 and J is TRBJ1-2; D ambiguous. CDR1 and CDR2 (germline): LNHDA, SQIVND (reference sequence). The CDR3 is 13 residues long. V gave up 3 bases and J gave up 1 base, with 6 bases separating them. The CDR3 sequence: CASSIGFNYGYTF. The CDR3 DNA sequence: TGTGCCAGTAGTATCGGGTTTAACTATGGCTACACCTTC.

V usage is TRBV10-3 and J usage is TRBJ2-3; TRBD1 matches at 7 bases. CDR1 ENHRY and CDR2 SYGVKD come from the germline V gene. V gave up 4 bases and J gave up 1 base; unmatched junction bases: 5. The CDR3 consists of 15 residues. CDR3 bases: TGTGCCATCAGTGGGACAGGTTTTGGCACAGATACGCAGTATTTT. The encoded protein is CAISGTGFGTDTQYF.

The J gene is TRBJ1-2, the V gene TRBV29-1, with 7 positions matching TRBD1. V trimming: 1 base; J trimming: 7 bases; junction bases outside the gene matches: 9. CDR3 length: 14 residues. Germline V gene sequence: CDR1 SQVTM, CDR2 ANQGSEA. In DNA, the CDR3 is TGCAGCGTTGAAGCTTACAGGGGAGCAGTTGGCTACACCTTC. Protein product: CSVEAYRGAVGYTF. Filled out from reference TRBV29-1 and TRBJ1-2, the complete variable domain reads SAVISQKPSRDICQRGTSLTIQCQVDSQVTMMFWYRQQPGQSLTLIATANQGSEATYESGFVIDKFPISRPNLTFSTLTVSNMSPEDSSIYLCSVEAYRGAVGYTFGSGTRLTVV.

The CDR3 reads CASSLGTSAGYEQYF. CDR3 nucleotide sequence: TGTGCCAGCTCCCTTGGAACTAGCGCGGGGTACGAGCAGTACTTC. This chain uses TRBV18 with TRBJ2-7, with 7 bases aligning to TRBD2. This CDR3 comprises 15 residues. Germline CDR1 reads KGHSH; CDR2 reads LQKENI. V shed 6 bases and J 4 bases; nucleotides not matched to a gene: 12.

This clone came up once. This rearrangement joins TRBV21-1 to TRBJ2-5; the table's TRBD1 call for D was not verified on the DNA. TRBV21-1 is a documented pseudogene. CDR3 size: 18 residues. The CDR3 region is CAIQPGQGPSPYQETQYF. CDR3 DNA sequence: TGTGCCATCCAACCGGGACAGGGGCCTTCACCGTACCAAGAGACCCAGTACTTC.

V usage is TRBV2 and J usage is TRBJ2-7; 7 bases are a match to TRBD1. The CDR3 loop spans 14 amino acids. In germline, CDR1 is SNHLY, CDR2 FYNNEI. The V and J ends lost 6 bases and 2 bases, in that order; junction bases with no gene match: 7. Here the CDR3 reads CASSLQGMPYEQYF. The CDR3 bases are TGTGCCAGCAGCCTACAGGGGATGCCCTACGAGCAGTACTTC. Variable domain in full (rest from reference TRBV2 and TRBJ2-7): EPEVTQTPSHQVTQMGQEVILRCVPISNHLYFYWYRQILGQKVEFLVSFYNNEISEKSEIFDDQFSVERPDGSNFTLKIRSTKLEDSAMYFCASSLQGMPYEQYFGPGTRLTVT.

V and J are TRBV7-9 and TRBJ2-1; D not certain. This CDR3 has 12 residues. Between the trimmed V and J ends, which lost 2 bases and 6 bases, there was a span of 5 bases. Germline loops: CDR1 SEHNR, CDR2 FQNEAQ (reference sequence). The CDR3 spells CASSLIFNEQFF. The CDR3 nucleotides read TGTGCCAGCAGCTTAATCTTCAATGAGCAGTTCTTC.

V is TRBV5-1 and J is TRBJ2-1; 10 positions match TRBD2. V shed 0 bases, J shed 9 bases, and the junction held 12 bases outside the gene matches. The CDR3 contains 17 residues. Germline CDR1 SGHRS, CDR2 YFSETQ. The CDR3 coding sequence is TGCGCCAGCAGCTTGGAGGCTAGCGGGAGTTTTTCGGGTGAGCAGTTCTTC. Protein product: CASSLEASGSFSGEQFF.

This clone has a handful of counts. CDR3 in amino acids: CASENGDFNEKLFF. The DNA for the CDR3 is TGTGCCAGCGAAAATGGGGACTTTAATGAAAAACTGTTTTTT. V and J are TRBV19 and TRBJ1-4; possible D gene TRBD1, 5 bases. The V end lost 9 bases, the J end lost 4 bases, and 15 bases lay between the germline ends. CDR3 length equals 14 residues. Germline V gives CDR1 LNHDA, CDR2 SQIVND (reference sequence).

The chain has TRBV5-6 and TRBJ1-5; TRBD1 agrees at 8 bases. Unmatched junction bases numbered 3, after V lost 1 base and J lost 6 bases. The CDR3 consists of 14 residues. Germline V gene sequence: CDR1 SGHDT, CDR2 YYEEEE. CDR3 DNA: TGTGCCAGCAGCTTGTGGACAGGGTTTCAGCCCCAGCATTTT. Translated, it gives CASSLWTGFQPQHF.

The chain joins TRBV9 to TRBJ2-7; weak D call: TRBD1 (6 bases). Trimming removed 3 bases from V and 5 bases from J, with 21 bases in between. Germline lookup yields CDR1 SGDLS and CDR2 YYNGEE. CDR3 size: 16 residues. The DNA for the CDR3 is TGTGCCAGCAGCGAGGGAAAGAACAGGGACATCCACGAGCAGTACGTC. Translating gives CASSEGKNRDIHEQYV.

This chain joins TRBV20-1 and TRBJ2-1; D remains unclear. This CDR3 is 8 amino acids long. The V end lost 3 bases, the J end lost 13 bases, and 4 bases lay between the germline ends. The germline V gene has CDR1 DFQATT and CDR2 SNEGSKA (reference sequence). The CDR3 bases are TGCAGTGCTAGTACTCAGTTCTTC. It specifies CSASTQFF.

In this sample, this clone turned up once. This rearrangement joins TRBV4-3 to TRBJ1-5; D call uncertain. V was trimmed by 0 bases and J by 7 bases, leaving 16 bases between them. The CDR3 is 16 residues long. Germline V lookup: CDR1 LGHNA, CDR2 YSLEER. In DNA form, the CDR3 reads TGCGCCAGCAGCCAAGAATGGACTTTACTCAACCAGCCCCAGCATTTT. Translating gives CASSQEWTLLNQPQHF.

This clone appeared once. The V call is TRBV18, the J call TRBJ1-1; 10 nucleotides align to TRBD1. Losses at the gene ends were 6 bases for V and 4 bases for J; bases not matched to a gene: 8. This CDR3 has 15 residues. In germline, CDR1 is KGHSH, CDR2 LQKENI. Here the CDR3 reads CASSPRQGASTEAFF. In DNA form, the CDR3 reads TGTGCCAGCTCCCCTCGACAGGGGGCGAGCACTGAAGCTTTCTTT.

This clone was seen just once. J is TRBJ2-7 and V is TRBV19; no firm D call. The CDR3 length is 14 residues. Germline assignment: CDR1 LNHDA and CDR2 SQIVND (reference sequence). V was cut by 3 bases and J by 2 bases, with 11 bases left in between. CDR3 amino acids: CASSIAGATYEQYF. The CDR3 nucleotides read TGTGCCAGTAGTATCGCCGGAGCTACCTACGAGCAGTACTTC. Together with reference TRBV19 and TRBJ2-7, the CDR3 gives the full variable domain: DGGITQSPKYLFRKEGQNVTLSCEQNLNHDAMYWYRQDPGQGLRLIYYSQIVNDFQKGDIAEGYSVSREKKESFPLTVTSAQKNPTAFYLCASSIAGATYEQYFGPGTRLTVT.

This clone is a singleton in its sample. The V gene is TRBV20-1, the J gene TRBJ2-7; D is perhaps TRBD1 (6 bases). V lost 3 bases and J 2 bases, leaving 11 bases between the germline ends. The CDR3 has 13 residues. Looked up from germline, CDR1 is DFQATT and CDR2 is SNEGSKA (reference sequence). CDR3 DNA: TGCAGTGCTAGTTTGGGGGCTACCTACGAGCAGTACGTC. Protein product: CSASLGATYEQYV.

In this sample, this clone turned up once. The gene calls are TRBV19 and TRBJ2-3, with TRBD2 matching 8 bases. Per germline, CDR1 LNHDA and CDR2 SQIVND (reference sequence). V gave up 6 bases and J gave up 1 base; unmatched junction bases: 6. CDR3 length: 15 amino acids. The CDR3 loop reads CASSPRGDRTDTQYF. The DNA for the CDR3 is TGTGCCAGTAGCCCGCGGGGGGACCGCACAGATACGCAGTATTTT.